This T cell receptor (beta chain) was identified during a study of T cells in Graves' hyperthyroidism and ophthalmopathy. Graves' hyperthyroidism showing no ophthalmopathy progression within 18 months was considered stable. Diagnostic assessment was based on clinical symptoms, serum thyroxine and TRAb, thyroid ultrasound and orbital computed tomography. This clonotype was detected a few times. Amplification targeted TCR beta CDR3 regions from RNA transcripts. The HTBI primer set served for first-round RT-PCR of the TCR CDR3. TCRdb ran MiXCR on the multiplex PCR reads and lists one entry per CDR3 protein. The data contain about 560,000 distinct CDR3 sequences, under 60% of them singletons. Trimming stripped 7 bases from V and 0 bases from J, with 9 bases between. CDR1 is SQVTM, CDR2 ANQGSEA, per germline. The CDR3 has 12 residues.

The V gene is TRBV29-1, the J gene TRBJ2-5, with D possibly matching TRBD2 (5 bases). The receptor was isolated from a young woman with Graves' hyperthyroidism. Sequencing used peripheral blood or thyroid tissue (not recorded which). This CDR3 is CSAEGYQETQYF. CDR3 nucleotide sequence: TGCAGCGCTGAGGGTTACCAAGAGACCCAGTACTTC.